The clone carrying this T cell receptor beta chain occurred a few times. The antigen remains undetermined. V shed 3 bases and J shed 1 base, with 13 bases lying between them. CDR1 is SGDLS and CDR2 is YYNGEE in the germline V gene. This CDR3 has 15 amino acids. The TCR beta library used iRepertoire HTBI primers with Arm-PCR amplification of CDR3. TCRdb re-called the multiplex PCR reads with MiXCR, one entry per CDR3 protein. In the table there are 390,000 or so distinct CDR3 sequences, about 11% of which are singletons. Time point described: newly diagnosed GD, antithyroid drugs for less than 3 months. PBMC RNA served as the TCR library source. This record belongs to a study of regulatory T cells in long-lasting Graves disease. Study-wide results and limits: Reduced TCR diversity was observed in persistent Graves' patients versus newly diagnosed patients.

This sample also belongs to another study, concerning T cells in Graves' hyperthyroidism and ophthalmopathy. That paper notes: Patients aged 18 to 65 with hyperthyroidism were newly diagnosed, with duration under 2 months. HTBI primers drove first-round RT-PCR of the TCR CDR3. Blood also contained most expanded thyroid clonotypes above 0.001.

This sequence was found in a woman aged 18-29 years with Graves disease. This material consisted of peripheral blood mononuclear cells (PBMCs), taken at new diagnosis, from a patient treated with antithyroid drugs. The chain uses TRBV9 and TRBJ1-1; D remains ambiguous. CDR3 nucleotides: TGTGCCAGCAGCGCCCTGTTGGGCAAGAACACTGAAGCTTTCTTT. Amino acids: CASSALLGKNTEAFF.